This TCR beta chain was documented in a study of blood T cell repertoires in COVID-19. Study information: Donors in the United States, Italy and Spain gave samples during acute or convalescent COVID-19. From T cells, B-cell-depleted T cells, or PBMCs came the material, which was cDNA or gDNA.

From germline, CDR1 is SGHVS and CDR2 FQNEAQ. The CDR3 is made up of 18 amino acids. V was shortened by 5 bases and J by 2 bases, with 19 bases between the two germline ends. The repertoire was sequenced with immunoSEQ multiplex PCR; TCRdb's copy has only in-frame clones and lacks some. The sample has over 150,000 clones; approximately 88% are singletons. The Seattle patients joined while their infection was active and were tracked longitudinally afterward. V and J are TRBV7-8 and TRBJ2-6, with D possibly being TRBD1 (6 bases). The sequencing sample was made of peripheral blood. The TCR comes from a woman aged 40 to 49 with COVID-19, enrolled during active disease. The CDR3 DNA reads TGTGCCAGCAGCCCCGTCGTGGTGACAGGAACTGGGGCCAACGTCCTGACTTTC. The encoded protein is CASSPVVVTGTGANVLTF. Full variable domain (missing parts from reference TRBV7-8 and TRBJ2-6): GAGVSQSPRYKVAKRGQDVALRCDPISGHVSLFWYQQALGQGPEFLTYFQNEAQLDKSGLPSDRFFAERPEGSVSTLKIQRTQQEDSAVYLCASSPVVVTGTGANVLTFGAGSRLTVL.